Each of the 20 T cell receptor beta chains below was sequenced from the same sample in a study of cytomegalovirus exposure and HLA in healthy donors. Clones were read by immunoSEQ multiplex PCR, and TCRdb kept only the in-frame ones, dropping some. The table lists 150,000 to 200,000 clones, approximately 96% of them singletons. The source material was PBMCs. These receptor sequences come from a woman in her late teens or twenties in good health and CMV-seronegative.

This chain joins TRBV9 and TRBJ2-5, with TRBD2 identical over 15 bases. The CDR3 is 17 amino acids. Trimming took 3 bases from V and 2 from J; bases not matched to a gene: 5. Germline assignment: CDR1 SGDLS and CDR2 YYNGEE. CDR3 nucleotides: TGTGCCAGCAGCGCCGGGACTAGCGGGGGGTTACAAGAGACCCAGTACTTC. Protein product: CASSAGTSGGLQETQYF.

The chain employs TRBV7-9 and TRBJ2-7; possibly TRBD1 for D (6 bases). Germline CDR1 and CDR2: SEHNR and FQNEAQ (reference sequence). This CDR3 contains 15 residues. Trimming cost V 5 bases and J 6 bases, with 20 bases left between them. The CDR3 sequence: CASSPGANRGIEQYF. For the CDR3, the DNA is TGTGCCAGCAGCCCTGGCGCTAATAGGGGGATCGAGCAGTACTTC.

This chain links TRBV6-5 with TRBJ1-6; the match to TRBD1 covers 8 bases. The germline V gene has CDR1 MNHEY and CDR2 SVGAGI. Trimming cost V 4 bases and J 7 bases; bases outside gene matches: 9. This CDR3 is 16 amino acids long. CDR3 bases: TGTGCCAGCAGTTCCTTCGCGCGGACAGGGAATTCACCCCTCCACTTT. Its translation is CASSSFARTGNSPLHF.

This clone was seen a single time. The chain uses TRBV19 and TRBJ2-7, with 9 bases lining up with TRBD2. The ends lost 3 bases at V and 2 bases at J; junction bases unmatched: 5. The germline CDR1 and CDR2 sequences are LNHDA and SQIVND (reference sequence). The CDR3 spans 15 residues. The CDR3 spells CASSMMAGGPYEQYF. The CDR3 DNA follows: TGTGCCAGTAGTATGATGGCGGGGGGGCCCTACGAGCAGTACTTC.

The chain carries TRBV12-5 and TRBJ1-2, with D unclear. V dropped 4 bases and J dropped 2 bases, with 2 bases sitting between them. This CDR3 spans 11 amino acids. Germline CDR1 reads LGHNT; CDR2 reads FRNRAP. The CDR3 spells CASGSNYGYTF. CDR3 sequence (DNA): TGTGCTAGTGGTTCAAACTATGGCTACACCTTC.

The chain uses TRBV15 and TRBJ1-5; D is unresolved. The CDR3 contains 14 residues. Trimming stripped 0 bases from V and 5 bases from J, with 8 bases between. Germline CDR1 reads LNHNV; CDR2 reads YYDKDF (reference sequence). CDR3 DNA sequence: TGTGCCACCAGCAGAGATGGCGGTGATCAGCCCCAGCATTTT. This gives the protein CATSRDGGDQPQHF.

The V and J genes are TRBV23-1 and TRBJ2-6; 7 positions match TRBD2. TRBV23-1 is annotated as an ORF whose role is uncertain. CDR3 length equals 17 residues. V shed 0 bases and J 1 base; nucleotides not matched to a gene: 3. CDR3 residues: CASSQSGGGSGANVLTF. In DNA, the CDR3 is TGCGCCAGCAGTCAATCAGGCGGGGGATCTGGGGCCAACGTCCTGACTTTC.

The chain employs TRBV4-1 and TRBJ1-5, with TRBD1 identical over 8 bases. V shed 0 bases and J 4 bases; nucleotides not matched to a gene: 17. The CDR3 loop spans 20 amino acids. The germline V gene has CDR1 MGHRA and CDR2 YSYEKL. CDR3 sequence reads: CASSQDLHSRPGGQNQPQHF. CDR3 in DNA: TGCGCCAGCAGCCAAGATCTTCATTCGCGGCCAGGGGGCCAGAATCAGCCCCAGCATTTT.

The chain recombines TRBV7-2 with TRBJ1-2, with a possible D match to TRBD1 (5 bases). Per the germline V gene, CDR1 is SGHTA and CDR2 is FQGNSA. Trimming removed 1 base from V and 0 bases from J, with 6 bases in between. The CDR3 contains 14 residues. The CDR3 DNA sequence: TGTGCCAGCAGCTTAGGGGGGGCTAACTATGGCTACACCTTC. Protein: CASSLGGANYGYTF.

The genes are TRBV19 and TRBJ1-2, with 7 bases aligning to TRBD1. This CDR3 is built from 13 residues. The germline V gene has CDR1 LNHDA and CDR2 SQIVND (reference sequence). Losses at the gene ends were 5 bases for V and 4 bases for J; bases not matched to a gene: 4. For the CDR3, the DNA is TGTGCCAGTAGTGCGGGGACAGCCTATGGCTACACCTTC. This translates into CASSAGTAYGYTF.

The chain is built from TRBV6-1 and TRBJ2-3; TRBD2 aligns across 7 bases. The CDR3 has 17 residues. J lost 8 bases, V lost 2 bases, and 16 bases had no gene match. Germline loops: CDR1 MNHNS, CDR2 SASEGT. The CDR3 here is CASSERFVTEVAGTQYF. CDR3 DNA sequence: TGTGCCAGCAGTGAAAGGTTCGTGACGGAGGTAGCGGGTACGCAGTATTTT.

This clone has only one observation. V gene TRBV29-1 combines with J gene TRBJ1-2; 7 nucleotides line up with TRBD1. Germline V gene sequence: CDR1 SQVTM, CDR2 ANQGSEA. Germline trimming cut 6 bases from V and 2 bases from J; bases unmatched to any gene: 9. CDR3 length: 14 amino acids. The CDR3 DNA reads as TGCAGCGTCCTCCCGGGACAGACGAACTATGGCTACACCTTC. Translation gives CSVLPGQTNYGYTF.

This rearrangement joins TRBV9 to TRBJ1-1; D unresolved. Germline loops: CDR1 SGDLS, CDR2 YYNGEE. This CDR3 has 14 residues. V was shortened by 2 bases and J by 0 bases, with 8 bases between the two germline ends. CDR3 loop: CASSVTTMNTEAFF. Written as DNA, the CDR3 is TGTGCCAGCAGCGTTACAACTATGAACACTGAAGCTTTCTTT.

CDR3 nucleotide sequence: TGTGCCTGGACCCCCACTAGCAGACAAGAGACCCAGTACTTC. The encoded protein is CAWTPTSRQETQYF. The J gene is TRBJ2-5, the V gene TRBV30; TRBD2 might be the D (6 bases). Trimming stripped 4 bases from V and 2 bases from J, with 14 bases between. This CDR3 is 14 amino acids long. Per germline, CDR1 GTSNPN and CDR2 SVGIG (reference sequence).

The J gene is TRBJ2-3, the V gene TRBV5-1; D not resolved. The CDR3 has 14 residues. Trimming stripped 5 bases from V and 3 bases from J, with 13 bases between. In germline, CDR1 is SGHRS, CDR2 YFSETQ. The CDR3: CASRSNPTTDTQYF. The CDR3 DNA follows: TGCGCCAGCAGGTCGAACCCCACTACAGATACGCAGTATTTT.

The J gene is TRBJ2-7, the V gene TRBV25-1, with 8 positions matching TRBD1. V lost 2 bases and J lost 6; bases outside the gene matches: 12. CDR3 size: 16 residues. CDR1 MGHDK and CDR2 SYGVNS come from the germline V gene. CDR3 DNA sequence: TGTGCCAGCAGTGAACAGGGGGCAGGGGTGGGTGGCGAGCAGTACTTC. Residues: CASSEQGAGVGGEQYF.

The chain is built from TRBV27 and TRBJ2-5, with 14 bases that match TRBD2. Losses at the gene ends were 6 bases for V and 4 bases for J; bases not matched to a gene: 7. Germline V CDR1 and CDR2: MNHEY, SMNVEV (reference sequence). The CDR3 spans 16 residues. The DNA for the CDR3 is TGTGCCAGCAGACAGACTAGCGGGGGGGCGGGAGAGACCCAGTACTTC. Translating it yields CASRQTSGGAGETQYF.

The J gene is TRBJ2-7, the V gene TRBV9; 7 bases match TRBD1. CDR1 and CDR2 (germline): SGDLS, YYNGEE. The CDR3 loop spans 15 amino acids. J lost 2 bases, V lost 1 base, and 6 bases had no gene match. The CDR3, as DNA: TGTGCCAGCAGCGTAACAGGGGAGTGGACCTACGAGCAGTACTTC. This encodes CASSVTGEWTYEQYF.

This chain connects TRBV10-3 to TRBJ2-5; TRBD1 matches 8 bases. Per germline, CDR1 ENHRY and CDR2 SYGVKD. This CDR3 is 12 amino acids long. J lost 1 base, V lost 10 bases, and 2 bases had no gene match. The CDR3 reads CATGTGQETQYF. CDR3 bases: TGTGCCACGGGGACAGGCCAAGAGACCCAGTACTTC.

The gene calls are TRBV19 and TRBJ1-6; D is perhaps TRBD1 (5 bases). Germline V gene data show CDR1 as LNHDA and CDR2 as SQIVND (reference sequence). The CDR3 has 13 amino acids. V lost 6 bases to trimming and J lost 5 bases, with 8 bases between them. The CDR3 reads CASRDTNNSPLHF. The CDR3 nucleotides are TGTGCCAGTAGGGACACCAATAATTCACCCCTCCACTTT.